The 22 T cell receptor beta chains below were found in one sample sequenced in a study of glioma-infiltrating T cells after dendritic cell vaccination. Data came from immunoSEQ multiplex PCR; TCRdb stores just in-frame clones and leaves some out. The sample includes 60,000 to 70,000 clones, approximately 78% of them seen just once. Sequencing used blood, obtained before dendritic cell vaccination. The receptors were sampled from a human donor with glioblastoma.

The chain carries TRBV18 and TRBJ2-7; the match to TRBD1 covers 10 bases. The CDR3 has 15 amino acids. Germline V gene lookup returns CDR1 KGHSH and CDR2 LQKENI. Trimming cost V 5 bases and J 4 bases; bases outside gene matches: 8. DNA for the CDR3: TGTGCCAGCTCATCCGGGACAGGGGCCCCTTACGAGCAGTACTTC. It codes for CASSSGTGAPYEQYF.

The rearrangement uses TRBV5-1 and TRBJ1-1, with 7 positions matching TRBD1. The V gene's germline CDR1 is SGHRS and CDR2 YFSETQ. This CDR3 spans 15 amino acids. With 4 bases clipped from V and 1 base from J, the junction kept 7 bases outside the gene matches. This CDR3 is CASSPVRTGNTEAFF. CDR3 bases: TGCGCCAGCAGCCCGGTACGGACAGGGAACACTGAAGCTTTCTTT.

The gene calls are TRBV28 and TRBJ2-7, with no clear D. The CDR3 covers 13 residues. Between the trimmed V and J ends, which lost 7 bases and 7 bases, there was a span of 17 bases. Germline-derived CDR1 and CDR2 are MDHEN and SYDVKM. This CDR3 reads CASTPDILVEQYF. The CDR3, as DNA: TGTGCCAGCACCCCAGACATTCTGGTTGAGCAGTACTTC.

The gene calls are TRBV7-2 and TRBJ1-5, with unresolved D. V dropped 3 bases and J dropped 3 bases, with 12 bases sitting between them. Per germline, CDR1 SGHTA and CDR2 FQGNSA. The CDR3 spans 15 residues. The CDR3 loop reads CASSLGGGFNQPQHF. CDR3 bases: TGTGCCAGCAGCTTGGGTGGAGGCTTCAATCAGCCCCAGCATTTT.

The chain employs TRBV28 and TRBJ1-2, with 7 positions matching TRBD1. There are 15 residues in the CDR3. Germline V gives CDR1 MDHEN, CDR2 SYDVKM. The V gene end was trimmed by 6 bases and the J gene end by 3 bases; junction bases not matched to a gene: 10. CDR3 in amino acids: CASRANRGAYYGYTF. CDR3 coding DNA: TGTGCCAGCAGGGCCAACAGGGGCGCCTACTATGGCTACACCTTC.

The CDR3 loop reads CASSLVGLAGKETQYF. The CDR3 region has the DNA TGTGCCAGCAGCTTAGTTGGACTAGCGGGGAAAGAGACCCAGTACTTC. This rearrangement joins TRBV7-9 to TRBJ2-5; 12 nucleotides line up with TRBD2. CDR1 and CDR2 (germline): SEHNR, FQNEAQ (reference sequence). J lost 3 bases, V lost 1 base, and 3 bases had no gene match. The CDR3 runs 16 residues.

The chain has TRBV6-6 and TRBJ2-1, with D possibly matching TRBD2 (5 bases). This CDR3 is built from 12 residues. Per the germline V gene, CDR1 is MNHNY and CDR2 is SVGAGI (reference sequence). V was cut by 2 bases and J by 7 bases, with 6 bases left in between. The CDR3 DNA is TGTGCCAGCAGTTACGAGGGAAATGAGCAGTTCTTC. Its protein product is CASSYEGNEQFF.

The CDR3 region is CASSPQGISYEQYF. The CDR3 DNA follows: TGTGCCAGCAGCCCCCAGGGTATCTCCTACGAGCAGTACTTC. The chain uses TRBV4-2 and TRBJ2-7; D may be TRBD1 (5 bases). The length of the CDR3 is 14 residues. Trimming removed 4 bases from V and 0 bases from J, with 10 bases in between. Germline V lookup: CDR1 LGHNA, CDR2 YNFKEQ.

The CDR3 region has the DNA TGTGCCAGCAGCCGCTCTGGGGGACTGGTAACCGGGGAGCTGTTTTTT. Translation: CASSRSGGLVTGELFF. The chain recombines TRBV6-6 with TRBJ2-2; a weak D match, TRBD2 (6 bases). Per the germline V gene, CDR1 is MNHNY and CDR2 is SVGAGI (reference sequence). CDR3 length: 16 amino acids. Trimming removed 6 bases from V and 5 bases from J, with 19 bases in between.

The chain carries TRBV2 and TRBJ2-7; possible D gene TRBD1, 5 bases. V shed 7 bases and J shed 7 bases, with 11 bases lying between them. This CDR3 contains 11 residues. Germline CDR1 SNHLY, CDR2 FYNNEI. CDR3 loop: CASTFDREQYF. In DNA, the CDR3 is TGTGCCAGCACCTTTGACAGAGAGCAGTACTTC.

The CDR3 spells CASSHSGRSNPGANVLTF. CDR3 bases: TGCGCCAGCAGCCATTCTGGCCGCTCCAACCCTGGGGCCAACGTCCTGACTTTC. The chain links TRBV4-1 to TRBJ2-6; no clear D gene. This CDR3 comprises 18 residues. Germline V gives CDR1 MGHRA, CDR2 YSYEKL. V lost 3 bases, J lost 2 bases, and 17 bases lay in between.

CDR3 sequence (DNA): TGTGCCAGCACCCCAGGGGACAGGGGACTGAGCACTGAAGCTTTCTTT. Its translation: CASTPGDRGLSTEAFF. The rearrangement links TRBV18 to TRBJ1-1; the match to TRBD1 covers 10 bases. J lost 4 bases, V lost 8 bases, and 13 bases had no gene match. Germline V lookup: CDR1 KGHSH, CDR2 LQKENI. The CDR3 spans 16 residues.

The chain uses TRBV27 and TRBJ1-6; TRBD1 matches 7 bases. Germline loops: CDR1 MNHEY, CDR2 SMNVEV (reference sequence). With 2 bases clipped from V and 9 bases from J, the junction kept 7 bases outside the gene matches. CDR3 length equals 15 residues. The CDR3 DNA reads TGTGCCAGCAGTTTAGAGGGGGCGCCGACTTCACCCCTCCACTTT. Its protein is CASSLEGAPTSPLHF.

The table lists this clone with a few counts. The V gene is TRBV10-3, the J gene TRBJ1-3, with a tentative D call TRBD1 (6 bases). Trimming shortened V by 3 bases and J by 1 base, and 10 bases separated the two germline ends. The CDR3 runs 15 residues. Germline V gives CDR1 ENHRY, CDR2 SYGVKD. This CDR3 reads CAISDKTGSGNTIYF. In DNA, the CDR3 is TGTGCCATCAGTGATAAAACAGGGTCTGGAAACACCATATATTTT.

V usage is TRBV11-2 and J usage is TRBJ2-3; 7 bases map to TRBD2. V lost 10 bases and J lost 2; bases outside the gene matches: 9. Germline V CDR1 and CDR2: SGHAT, FQNNGV. The CDR3 is made up of 14 amino acids. CDR3 in amino acids: CATSRAGVTDTQYF. CDR3 coding DNA: TGTGCCACCTCACGGGCGGGGGTCACAGATACGCAGTATTTT.

This sequence joins TRBV25-1 and TRBJ2-5; 9 positions match TRBD2. The germline gives CDR1 MGHDK, CDR2 SYGVNS. Trimming cost V 5 bases and J 3 bases; bases outside gene matches: 16. CDR3 length: 18 residues. In nucleotides, the CDR3 is TGTGCCAGCAGTCCCGACGTCCCTAGCGGGGCGTGGAAAGAGACCCAGTACTTC. It specifies CASSPDVPSGAWKETQYF.

This clone was seen once. The CDR3 region has the DNA TGCGCCAGCAGCCAGAGGACACAGGATAATGAAAAACTGTTTTTT. Its translation: CASSQRTQDNEKLFF. The chain employs TRBV4-1 and TRBJ1-4; tentatively, D is TRBD1 (5 bases). Between the trimmed V and J ends, which lost 3 bases and 4 bases, there was a span of 12 bases. Germline V lookup: CDR1 MGHRA, CDR2 YSYEKL. This CDR3 has 15 residues.

This clone was observed a single time. This sequence joins TRBV5-1 and TRBJ2-3, with 7 bases that match TRBD1. Germline-derived CDR1 and CDR2 are SGHRS and YFSETQ. The CDR3 has 14 residues. After removal of 4 bases from V and 2 bases from J, the junction contained 4 bases not matched to a gene. The CDR3 is CASSPGTATDTQYF. CDR3 coding DNA: TGCGCCAGCAGCCCCGGGACAGCCACAGATACGCAGTATTTT.

The chain uses TRBV11-2 and TRBJ1-2; 10 positions match TRBD1. This CDR3 spans 13 amino acids. The ends lost 5 bases at V and 4 bases at J; junction bases unmatched: 1. CDR1 and CDR2 from the germline V gene are SGHAT and FQNNGV. CDR3 sequence (DNA): TGTGCCAGCAGCCGACAGGGGGCCTATGGCTACACCTTC. Protein sequence: CASSRQGAYGYTF.

The chain is built from TRBV4-1 and TRBJ1-3; D is undetermined. CDR3 length: 14 residues. The V end lost 0 bases, the J end lost 5 bases, and 8 bases lay between the germline ends. CDR1 is MGHRA and CDR2 is YSYEKL in the germline V gene. The CDR3 spells CASSQEPGRNTIYF. CDR3 sequence (DNA): TGCGCCAGCAGCCAAGAGCCGGGTAGAAACACCATATATTTT.

The V gene is TRBV5-1, the J gene TRBJ2-7; D may be TRBD2 (5 bases). Trimming left V 4 bases short and J 1 base short, with 15 bases between. Germline V lookup: CDR1 SGHRS, CDR2 YFSETQ. CDR3 length: 15 residues. The CDR3 reads CASSPLSGSSYEQYF. The CDR3 region has the DNA TGCGCCAGCAGCCCGCTATCGGGGTCGTCCTACGAGCAGTACTTC.

This chain links TRBV7-2 with TRBJ2-1, with no clear D. V dropped 6 bases and J dropped 1 base, with 7 bases sitting between them. Germline CDR1 is SGHTA and CDR2 is FQGNSA. This CDR3 is built from 13 residues. The chain's CDR3 is CASRAASYNEQFF. Written as DNA, the CDR3 is TGTGCCAGCAGGGCGGCGTCCTACAATGAGCAGTTCTTC.